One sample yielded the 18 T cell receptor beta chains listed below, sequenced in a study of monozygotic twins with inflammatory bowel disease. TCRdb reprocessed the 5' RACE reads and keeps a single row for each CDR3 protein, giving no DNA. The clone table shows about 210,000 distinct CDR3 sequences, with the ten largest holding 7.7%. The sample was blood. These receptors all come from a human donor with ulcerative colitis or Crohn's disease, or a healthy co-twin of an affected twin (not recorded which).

The chain's CDR3 is CASSFPTSGKQNEQFF. The chain links TRBV19 to TRBJ2-1; absent DNA, TCRdb's TRBD2 call cannot be checked. Germline V CDR1 and CDR2: LNHDA, SQIVND (reference sequence). The CDR3 spans 16 residues. Drawing the rest from reference TRBV19 and TRBJ2-1, the complete variable domain is DGGITQSPKYLFRKEGQNVTLSCEQNLNHDAMYWYRQDPGQGLRLIYYSQIVNDFQKGDIAEGYSVSREKKESFPLTVTSAQKNPTAFYLCASSFPTSGKQNEQFFGPGTRLTVL.

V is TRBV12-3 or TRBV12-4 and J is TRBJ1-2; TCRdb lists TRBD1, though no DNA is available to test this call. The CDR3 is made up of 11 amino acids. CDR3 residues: CASSSRDGYTF.

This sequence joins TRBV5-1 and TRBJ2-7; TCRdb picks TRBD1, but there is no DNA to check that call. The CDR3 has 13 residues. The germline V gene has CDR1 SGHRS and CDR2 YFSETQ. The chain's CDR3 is CASRLGGSYEQYF.

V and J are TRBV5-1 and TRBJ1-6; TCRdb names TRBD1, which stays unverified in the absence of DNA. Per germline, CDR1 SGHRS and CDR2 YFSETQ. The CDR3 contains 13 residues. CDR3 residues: CASSSQGDSPLHF.

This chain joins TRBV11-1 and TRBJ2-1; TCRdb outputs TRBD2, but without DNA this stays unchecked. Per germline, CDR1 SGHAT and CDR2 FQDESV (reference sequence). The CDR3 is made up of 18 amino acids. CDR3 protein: CASSLPPLAESSYNEQFF.

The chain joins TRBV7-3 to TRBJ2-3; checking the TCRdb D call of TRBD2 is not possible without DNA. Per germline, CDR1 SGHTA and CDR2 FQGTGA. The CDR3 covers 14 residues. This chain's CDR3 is CASSWASQGDTQYF.

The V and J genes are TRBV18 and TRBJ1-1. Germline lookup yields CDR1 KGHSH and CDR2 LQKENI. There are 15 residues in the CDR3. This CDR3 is CASSPPVRGNTEAFF.

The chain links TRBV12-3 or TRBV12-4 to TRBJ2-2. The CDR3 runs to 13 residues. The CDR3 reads CASSLWGTGELFF.

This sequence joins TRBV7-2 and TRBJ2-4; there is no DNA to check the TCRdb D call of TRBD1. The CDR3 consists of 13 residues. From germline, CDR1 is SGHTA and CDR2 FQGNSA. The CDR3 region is CASTYMWGEIQYF.

The CDR3: CASSLISGNTIYF. The chain carries TRBV7-2 and TRBJ1-3. CDR1 and CDR2 from the germline V gene are SGHTA and FQGNSA. The CDR3 totals 13 residues.

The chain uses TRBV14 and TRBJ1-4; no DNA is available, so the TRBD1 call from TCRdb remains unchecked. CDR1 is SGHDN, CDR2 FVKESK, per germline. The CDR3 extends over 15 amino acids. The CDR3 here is CASSPAGAAAEKLFF. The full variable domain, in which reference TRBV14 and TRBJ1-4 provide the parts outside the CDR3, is EAGVTQFPSHSVIEKGQTVTLRCDPISGHDNLYWYRRVMGKEIKFLLHFVKESKQDESGMPNNRFLAERTGGTYSTLKVQPAELEDSGVYFCASSPAGAAAEKLFFGSGTQLSVL.

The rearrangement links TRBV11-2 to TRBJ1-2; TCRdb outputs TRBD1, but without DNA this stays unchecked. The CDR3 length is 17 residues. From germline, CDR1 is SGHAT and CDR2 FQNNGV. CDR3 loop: CASSLDLALSGRRGYTF.

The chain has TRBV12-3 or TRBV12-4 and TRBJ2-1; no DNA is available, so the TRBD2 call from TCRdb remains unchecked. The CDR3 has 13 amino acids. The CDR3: CASSTSLAGRQFF.

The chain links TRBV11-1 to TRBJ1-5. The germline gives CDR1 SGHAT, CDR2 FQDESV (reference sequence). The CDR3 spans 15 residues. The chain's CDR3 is CASSLRIYSNQPQHF.

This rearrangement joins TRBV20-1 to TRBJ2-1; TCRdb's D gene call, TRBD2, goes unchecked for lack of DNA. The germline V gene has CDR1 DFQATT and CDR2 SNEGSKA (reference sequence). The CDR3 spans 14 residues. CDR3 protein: CSADSGRMGNEQFF.

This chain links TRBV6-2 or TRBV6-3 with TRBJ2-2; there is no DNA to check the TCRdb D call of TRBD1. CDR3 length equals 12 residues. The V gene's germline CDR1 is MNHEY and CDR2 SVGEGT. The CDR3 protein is CASRRGSGELFF.

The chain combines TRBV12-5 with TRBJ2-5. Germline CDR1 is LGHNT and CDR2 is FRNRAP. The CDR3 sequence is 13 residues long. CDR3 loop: CASGLLYQETQYF. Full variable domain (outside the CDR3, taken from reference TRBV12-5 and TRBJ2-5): DARVTQTPRHKVTEMGQEVTMRCQPILGHNTVFWYRQTMMQGLELLAYFRNRAPLDDSGMPKDRFSAEMPDATLATLKIQPSEPRDSAVYFCASGLLYQETQYFGPGTRLLVL.

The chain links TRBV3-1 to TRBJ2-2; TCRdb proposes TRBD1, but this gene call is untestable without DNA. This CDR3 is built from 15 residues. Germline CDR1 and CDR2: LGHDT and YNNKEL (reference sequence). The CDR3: CASSSTGGNTGELFF.